The 3 T cell receptor beta chains reported below all come from one sample, sequenced in a study of T cell responses to AZD1222 COVID-19 vaccine (dated by TCRdb to about 2021). The time point label corresponds to: baseline before first vaccination. Preparation of the library involved the immunoSEQ multiplex PCR assay. TCRdb holds this immuneACCESS table with in-frame rearrangements only. Some clones are missing; in checked studies, unresolved V genes explain under half, and the rest has no known cause. A total of tens of thousands of clones appear in this sample, 80% of them only once. The ten largest make up roughly a fifth of the sample. This sample comprised peripheral blood, obtained on day 0 of AZD1222 vaccination. These receptors were collected from an adult in good health.

This rearrangement joins TRBV6-5 to TRBJ1-5; D remains unclear. The CDR3 consists of 15 residues. Germline CDR1 and CDR2: MNHEY and SVGAGI. Trimming shortened V by 0 bases and J by 4 bases, and 10 bases separated the two germline ends. The DNA for the CDR3 is TGTGCCAGCAGTTACTCGTCAGGTCCTAATCAGCCCCAGCATTTT. Its translation: CASSYSSGPNQPQHF.

The chain recombines TRBV7-9 with TRBJ1-4, with 7 bases fitting TRBD1. Per germline, CDR1 SEHNR and CDR2 FQNEAQ (reference sequence). CDR3 length: 14 amino acids. Unmatched junction bases numbered 10, after V lost 11 bases and J lost 4 bases. CDR3 sequence: CASQPQGYNEKLFF. In DNA, the CDR3 is TGTGCCTCACAACCACAGGGGTATAATGAAAAACTGTTTTTT.

The V call is TRBV25-1, the J call TRBJ1-2, with D possibly being TRBD1 (5 bases). Trimming took 1 base from V and 4 from J, leaving 10 bases between them. Per germline, CDR1 MGHDK and CDR2 SYGVNS. This CDR3 region has 14 residues. The DNA of the CDR3 is TGTGCCAGCAGTGAATCGGGACGGGTCTATGGCTACACCTTC. Translating gives CASSESGRVYGYTF.